A single sample is the source of the 15 T cell receptor beta chains below, sequenced in a study of blood T cells in healthy people across ages. Through a sample-barcoded 5' primer and a J-beta primer mix, a second PCR was run for roughly 6 to 11 cycles. A single record per CDR3 protein comes from TCRdb applying MiXCR to the 5' RACE reads. The sample lists hundreds of thousands of distinct CDR3 sequences, 22% occurring once. Sample: blood. The receptors come from a man between 65 and 85 years old in good health.

This clonotype was counted at least ten times. This chain joins TRBV9 and TRBJ2-5; D is possibly TRBD2 (6 bases). The J call is uncertain, as TRBJ2-1 better fits the DNA end. The CDR3 has 16 residues. The germline V gene encodes CDR1 SGDLS and CDR2 YYNGEE. The CDR3 sequence is CASSVEFYGGYNEQFF. CDR3 bases: TGTGCCAGCAGCGTAGAGTTTTATGGGGGGTACAATGAGCAGTTCTTC.

In this sample, this clonotype turned up a few times. This chain connects TRBV20-1 to TRBJ2-5, with D maybe TRBD2 (5 bases). CDR3 length: 13 amino acids. Germline CDR1 and CDR2: DFQATT and SNEGSKA (reference sequence). V was pared by 5 bases and J by 0 bases, with 10 bases between. The CDR3 DNA sequence: TGCAGTGCTCCTACGGGGTACCAAGAGACCCAGTACTTC. This translates into CSAPTGYQETQYF.

The chain carries TRBV9 and TRBJ2-5, with D perhaps TRBD2 (6 bases). Trimming left V 4 bases short and J 4 bases short, with 23 bases between. Per the germline V gene, CDR1 is SGDLS and CDR2 is YYNGEE. This CDR3 comprises 17 residues. The CDR3 nucleotides read TGTGCCAGCAGCCAGTACCGGGACTCCCTCCTAGGAGAGACCCAGTACTTC. This gives the protein CASSQYRDSLLGETQYF.

In its sample, this clonotype was seen a few times. The CDR3 nucleotides read TGCGCCAGCAGTGAGAACCCGAACACTGAAGCTTTCTTT. Translation gives CASSENPNTEAFF. This chain joins TRBV10-2 and TRBJ1-1; D call uncertain. CDR3 length: 13 amino acids. CDR1 and CDR2 (germline): WSHSY, SAAADI. Trimming took 2 bases from V and 1 from J, leaving 5 bases between them.

A word on this clonotype: Relative to the germline gene, one junction end is altered; a read error may explain this. The CDR3, as DNA: TGTGCCAGCAGACTTGGACAGGGGGCCGGCGCCTTC. Amino acid sequence: CASRLGQGAGAF. The chain uses TRBV28 and TRBJ1-2, with 11 positions matching TRBD1. CDR3 size: 12 residues. Germline-derived CDR1 and CDR2 are MDHEN and SYDVKM.

The chain links TRBV9 to TRBJ2-5; the D gene is possibly TRBD1 (5 bases). Germline CDR1 and CDR2: SGDLS and YYNGEE. The CDR3 is 14 residues long. V dropped 3 bases and J dropped 5 bases, with 14 bases sitting between them. CDR3 protein: CASSATGPGETQYF. CDR3 DNA: TGTGCCAGCAGCGCGACCGGGCCAGGGGAGACCCAGTACTTC.

This clonotype occurred many times. This chain links TRBV29-1 with TRBJ1-1; 7 positions agree with TRBD1. The germline CDR1 and CDR2 sequences are SQVTM and ANQGSEA. J lost 4 bases, V lost 3 bases, and 8 bases had no gene match. The CDR3 spans 14 residues. The CDR3 nucleotides read TGCAGCGTTGAGGAGGACAGGACGGGCACTGAAGCTTTCTTT. It encodes CSVEEDRTGTEAFF. Full variable domain (outside the CDR3, taken from reference TRBV29-1 and TRBJ1-1): SAVISQKPSRDICQRGTSLTIQCQVDSQVTMMFWYRQQPGQSLTLIATANQGSEATYESGFVIDKFPISRPNLTFSTLTVSNMSPEDSSIYLCSVEEDRTGTEAFFGQGTRLTVV.

This clonotype was seen only once. The gene calls are TRBV11-2 and TRBJ2-1; 10 positions match TRBD2. Per the germline V gene, CDR1 is SGHAT and CDR2 is FQNNGV. CDR3 size: 14 residues. With 6 bases clipped from V and 6 bases from J, the junction kept 5 bases outside the gene matches. DNA for the CDR3: TGTGCCAGCAGTCCTAGCGGGAGTGTCAATGAGCAGTTCTTC. Translating it yields CASSPSGSVNEQFF.

This rearrangement joins TRBV14 to TRBJ2-7, with 8 bases that match TRBD2. Trimming removed 6 bases from V and 1 base from J; junction bases left unmatched: 8. The length of the CDR3 is 15 residues. Germline CDR1 is SGHDN and CDR2 is FVKESK. CDR3 DNA: TGTGCCAGCAGTAAGACCGGGGGGGCGTCCTACGAGCAGTACTTC. This gives the protein CASSKTGGASYEQYF.

This clonotype was seen a few times. An end of the junction does not agree with germline; a read error may underlie this. The V call is TRBV6-1, the J call TRBJ1-4; tentatively, D is TRBD1 (5 bases). The CDR3 sequence is 11 residues long. Germline V CDR1 and CDR2: MNHNS, SASEGT. The CDR3 protein is CASRADWDLFF. In DNA form, the CDR3 reads TGCGCCAGCAGGGCGGACTGGGATCTGTTTTTT.

V usage is TRBV20-1 and J usage is TRBJ2-7; the match to TRBD2 covers 7 bases. This CDR3 has 13 residues. The V gene's germline CDR1 is DFQATT and CDR2 SNEGSKA (reference sequence). The CDR3 DNA follows: TGCAGACTCCTAGCGGTAACCTCCTACGAGCAGTACGTC. Its translation: CRLLAVTSYEQYV.

This clonotype was seen only a few times. The chain is built from TRBV20-1 and TRBJ2-3, with 7 bases lining up with TRBD2. Per germline, CDR1 DFQATT and CDR2 SNEGSKA (reference sequence). CDR3 length: 13 amino acids. Trimming at V came to 1 base and at J to 5 bases, leaving 3 bases not matched to a gene. CDR3 loop: CSARVRTRDTQYF. The CDR3, as DNA: TGCAGTGCTAGAGTGCGGACTAGAGATACGCAGTATTTT.

This clonotype was picked up a small number of times. The chain uses TRBV24-1 and TRBJ2-3; D call uncertain. This CDR3 comprises 12 residues. The germline V gene has CDR1 KGHDR and CDR2 SFDVKD. V was cut by 5 bases and J by 8 bases, with 10 bases left in between. CDR3 in DNA: TGTGCCACCAGTGTCCTCGGGCGTACGCAGTATTTT. As protein: CATSVLGRTQYF.

There are many counts of this clonotype. V usage is TRBV7-9 and J usage is TRBJ1-5; TRBD1 matches 8 bases. CDR1 is SEHNR and CDR2 is FQNEAQ in the germline V gene (reference sequence). The trim removed 5 bases at V and 5 bases at J, leaving 5 bases unmatched. This CDR3 spans 14 amino acids. The CDR3 DNA is TGTGCCAGCAGCCGGACAGGGAACGATCAGCCCCAGCATTTT. Residues: CASSRTGNDQPQHF.

Note on this clonotype: The germline gene is not matched at one end of the junction; a read error may be the cause. This chain connects TRBV18 to TRBJ1-1; D unresolved. The germline CDR1 and CDR2 sequences are KGHSH and LQKENI. This CDR3 has 13 residues. CDR3 nucleotides: TGTGCCAGCTTATCCGGGGAGAACACTGAACCTTTCTTT. It codes for CASLSGENTEPFF.